This entry lists 25 T cell receptor beta chains sequenced from one sample in a study of shared clonotypes between healthy human individuals. CD45RO-negative cells were positively selected for CCR7, leaving out terminally differentiated effector memory CD45RA+ cells. This table comes from immunoSEQ multiplex PCR, and its TCRdb copy is limited to in-frame clones, with some not included. The data hold about 2 million clones, with about 95% observed a single time. Sequences were obtained from naive CD8+ T cells sorted from blood. The receptors shown here come from a man aged 18 to 29 in good health.

V usage is TRBV2 and J usage is TRBJ2-5; D unclear. Germline V lookup: CDR1 SNHLY, CDR2 FYNNEI. The ends were cut back, 11 bases at V and 3 bases at J, with 13 bases in the middle. This CDR3 has 12 amino acids. CDR3 coding DNA: TGTGCCGCAGAGAAGGAAGAAGAGACCCAGTACTTC. This gives the protein CAAEKEEETQYF.

V gene TRBV21-1 combines with J gene TRBJ1-2. TRBV21-1 is termed a pseudogene. This CDR3 is built from 15 residues. The CDR3 coding sequence is TGTGCCAGCAGCAAAGGGGGATGCAACTCATATGGCTACACCTTC. Translation: CASSKGGCNSYGYTF.

The chain recombines TRBV29-1 with TRBJ2-3, with 7 nucleotides matching TRBD1. CDR3 length: 15 residues. The V gene's germline CDR1 is SQVTM and CDR2 ANQGSEA. J gave up 0 bases and V 5 bases, and 8 bases lay outside the gene matches. The CDR3 region is CSVTGTEFSTDTQYF. Written as DNA, the CDR3 is TGCAGCGTTACCGGGACAGAGTTTAGCACAGATACGCAGTATTTT.

The V gene is TRBV6-5, the J gene TRBJ1-1, with D perhaps matching TRBD1 (6 bases). This CDR3 comprises 13 residues. V lost 2 bases to trimming and J lost 4 bases, with 8 bases between them. CDR1 and CDR2 from the germline V gene are MNHEY and SVGAGI. The CDR3 spells CASSYQGITEAFF. The CDR3 DNA is TGTGCCAGCAGTTACCAGGGGATCACTGAAGCTTTCTTT.

J is TRBJ2-1 and V is TRBV6-9; D is uncertain. This CDR3 has 11 residues. V lost 6 bases and J 9 bases, leaving 9 bases between the germline ends. Germline V gene lookup returns CDR1 MNHGY and CDR2 SVAAGI. The CDR3 nucleotides read TGTGCCAGCAGCATAGGAAGTGAGCAGTTCTTC. As protein: CASSIGSEQFF.

This clone appeared once. V is TRBV30 and J is TRBJ1-1; no reliable D call. The ends were cut back, 0 bases at V and 3 bases at J, with 11 bases in the middle. Germline lookup yields CDR1 GTSNPN and CDR2 SVGIG (reference sequence). This CDR3 comprises 14 residues. The CDR3 DNA reads TGTGCCTGGAGTGTATTGTATCAACACACTGAAGCTTTCTTT. Residues: CAWSVLYQHTEAFF. Full variable domain (missing parts from reference TRBV30 and TRBJ1-1): SQTIHQWPATLVQPVGSPLSLECTVEGTSNPNLYWYRQAAGRGLQLLFYSVGIGQISSEVPQNLSASRPQDRQFILSSKKLLLSDSGFYLCAWSVLYQHTEAFFGQGTRLTVV.

This rearrangement joins TRBV27 to TRBJ2-6; no reliable D call. The CDR3 is made up of 15 amino acids. CDR1 is MNHEY, CDR2 SMNVEV, per germline (reference sequence). V was shortened by 5 bases and J by 0 bases, with 8 bases between the two germline ends. This CDR3 reads CASSPSPSGANVLTF. For the CDR3, the DNA is TGTGCCAGCAGTCCTTCCCCCTCTGGGGCCAACGTCCTGACTTTC.

This clone appeared once. The gene calls are TRBV28 and TRBJ2-7; possibly TRBD1 or TRBD2 for D (5 bases each). Deletions cut 3 bases from V and 5 bases from J, with 17 bases between. Germline-derived CDR1 and CDR2 are MDHEN and SYDVKM. The CDR3 is 15 residues long. CDR3 nucleotide sequence: TGTGCCAGCAGTTTGAGGGTGACAGATGCCGACGAGCAGTACTTC. This codes for CASSLRVTDADEQYF.

This clone was counted a single time. The chain uses TRBV7-9 and TRBJ2-1; 8 bases fit TRBD1. V shed 1 base, J shed 2 bases, and the junction held 7 bases outside the gene matches. The CDR3 consists of 17 residues. From germline, CDR1 is SEHNR and CDR2 FQNEAQ (reference sequence). CDR3 nucleotide sequence: TGTGCCAGCAGCTTAGATGGTCAGGGGGCCCCCTACAATGAGCAGTTCTTC. Amino acid sequence: CASSLDGQGAPYNEQFF. The entire variable domain, with the rest obtained from reference TRBV7-9 and TRBJ2-1, is as follows: DTGVSQNPRHKITKRGQNVTFRCDPISEHNRLYWYRQTLGQGPEFLTYFQNEAQLEKSRLLSDRFSAERPKGSFSTLEIQRTEQGDSAMYLCASSLDGQGAPYNEQFFGPGTRLTVL.

The rearrangement uses TRBV27 and TRBJ2-2, with D possibly TRBD1 on 5 matching bases. With 3 bases removed from V and 6 bases from J, the gap between germline ends came to 17 bases. Looked up from germline, CDR1 is MNHEY and CDR2 is SMNVEV (reference sequence). The CDR3 spans 16 residues. DNA of the CDR3: TGTGCCAGCAGTTTTGCAGGGTCCAACGCCGCCGGGGAGCTGTTTTTT. It codes for CASSFAGSNAAGELFF.

The chain is built from TRBV7-2 and TRBJ2-7, with 9 bases aligning to TRBD1. Losses at the gene ends were 5 bases for V and 2 bases for J; bases not matched to a gene: 4. CDR3 length: 14 residues. Germline V gene data show CDR1 as SGHTA and CDR2 as FQGNSA. CDR3: CASSAGQGTYEQYF. In DNA, the CDR3 is TGTGCCAGCAGCGCGGGACAGGGTACCTACGAGCAGTACTTC. The complete variable domain, with remaining parts taken from reference TRBV7-2 and TRBJ2-7, reads GAGVSQSPSNKVTEKGKDVELRCDPISGHTALYWYRQSLGQGLEFLIYFQGNSAPDKSGLPSDRFSAERTGGSVSTLTIQRTQQEDSAVYLCASSAGQGTYEQYFGPGTRLTVT.

The chain couples TRBV7-2 to TRBJ2-7, with 9 bases that match TRBD2. The CDR3 totals 16 residues. Losses at the gene ends were 0 bases for V and 4 bases for J; bases not matched to a gene: 7. The germline V gene encodes CDR1 SGHTA and CDR2 FQGNSA. This CDR3 is CASSLAGAGGPYEQYF. The CDR3 bases are TGTGCCAGCAGCTTAGCGGGGGCGGGAGGGCCTTACGAGCAGTACTTC. Combining the CDR3 with reference TRBV7-2 and TRBJ2-7 gives the whole variable domain GAGVSQSPSNKVTEKGKDVELRCDPISGHTALYWYRQSLGQGLEFLIYFQGNSAPDKSGLPSDRFSAERTGGSVSTLTIQRTQQEDSAVYLCASSLAGAGGPYEQYFGPGTRLTVT.

The V and J genes are TRBV29-1 and TRBJ2-2; TRBD1 might be the D (6 bases). The CDR3 has 11 amino acids. Germline CDR1 SQVTM, CDR2 ANQGSEA. The V end lost 7 bases, the J end lost 5 bases, and 8 bases lay between the germline ends. The CDR3 region is CSGQGTGELFF. CDR3 in DNA: TGCAGCGGTCAGGGGACCGGGGAGCTGTTTTTT.

V usage is TRBV7-8 and J usage is TRBJ2-1; D remains ambiguous. Per germline, CDR1 SGHVS and CDR2 FQNEAQ. V was clipped by 3 bases and J by 6 bases, with 18 bases between them. The CDR3 extends over 16 amino acids. This CDR3 is CASSLAILTLSNEQFF. The CDR3 DNA follows: TGTGCCAGCAGCTTGGCCATCCTAACGCTTAGCAATGAGCAGTTCTTC.

The chain joins TRBV27 to TRBJ1-1; perhaps TRBD1 as D (6 bases). Germline V gene lookup returns CDR1 MNHEY and CDR2 SMNVEV (reference sequence). CDR3 length: 14 amino acids. Trimming took off 10 bases at V and 4 bases at J, with 19 bases between the two ends. The CDR3 nucleotides read TGTGCCACCTCTATGGGGGCGGTAAGCACTGAAGCTTTCTTT. Translated, it gives CATSMGAVSTEAFF.

The V call is TRBV27, the J call TRBJ1-2, with 11 bases that match TRBD1. The CDR3 extends over 16 amino acids. The junction had 9 bases not matched to a gene; V was cut back by 4 bases and J by 5 bases. Germline V lookup: CDR1 MNHEY, CDR2 SMNVEV (reference sequence). CDR3 in amino acids: CASSSPGTGGWYGYTF. The CDR3 region has the DNA TGTGCCAGCAGTTCGCCAGGGACAGGGGGATGGTATGGCTACACCTTC.

This chain connects TRBV2 to TRBJ2-7; 7 bases are shared with TRBD2. CDR3 length equals 17 residues. Germline V gene sequence: CDR1 SNHLY, CDR2 FYNNEI. The ends lost 1 base at V and 0 bases at J; junction bases unmatched: 9. The DNA for the CDR3 is TGTGCCAGCAGTGAAGGGCTAGCGGTCTTATTCTCCTACGAGCAGTACTTC. Translation: CASSEGLAVLFSYEQYF.

V usage is TRBV2 and J usage is TRBJ2-7; TRBD1 matches at 11 bases. The V gene end was trimmed by 5 bases and the J gene end by 5 bases; junction bases not matched to a gene: 8. Germline loops: CDR1 SNHLY, CDR2 FYNNEI. The CDR3 contains 15 residues. This chain's CDR3 is CASSTGQGAFDEQYF. Here the CDR3 DNA reads TGTGCCAGCAGTACCGGACAGGGGGCTTTCGACGAGCAGTACTTC.

In DNA form, the CDR3 reads TGTGCCAGTAAAGACAGTTATAACACTGAAGCTTTCTTT. Protein product: CASKDSYNTEAFF. J is TRBJ1-1 and V is TRBV19, with a weak D call TRBD1 (5 bases). From germline, CDR1 is LNHDA and CDR2 SQIVND (reference sequence). The CDR3 runs to 13 residues. V shed 7 bases and J shed 2 bases, with 11 bases lying between them.

The rearrangement joins TRBV19 to TRBJ1-5; D is undetermined. Trimming removed 5 bases at V and 3 bases at J, with 14 bases between. The germline V gene has CDR1 LNHDA and CDR2 SQIVND (reference sequence). This CDR3 has 15 amino acids. The CDR3 here is CASSSTGSFNQPQHF. As DNA, the CDR3 is TGTGCCAGTAGTTCAACCGGGAGCTTCAATCAGCCCCAGCATTTT.

The rearrangement uses TRBV7-9 and TRBJ2-1; perhaps TRBD1 as D (5 bases). Germline CDR1 reads SEHNR; CDR2 reads FQNEAQ (reference sequence). V shed 4 bases and J shed 1 base, with 14 bases lying between them. The CDR3 is made up of 16 amino acids. The CDR3 protein is CASSSNRRDSYNEQFF. The CDR3 DNA sequence: TGTGCCAGCAGCTCTAACAGGAGAGATTCCTACAATGAGCAGTTCTTC.

V gene TRBV6-5 combines with J gene TRBJ1-2; D call uncertain. Germline CDR1 reads MNHEY; CDR2 reads SVGAGI. The CDR3 loop spans 13 amino acids. Trimming left V 6 bases short and J 0 bases short, with 8 bases between. CDR3 sequence reads: CASSPEPNYGYTF. Written as DNA, the CDR3 is TGTGCCAGCAGCCCTGAACCTAACTATGGCTACACCTTC.

A word on this clone: The sample carries other DNA sequences with the same CDR3. V gene TRBV5-6 combines with J gene TRBJ2-5; 7 nucleotides match TRBD1. Germline assignment: CDR1 SGHDT and CDR2 YYEEEE. With 2 bases clipped from V and 5 bases from J, the junction kept 3 bases outside the gene matches. The CDR3 consists of 13 residues. The CDR3 nucleotides read TGTGCCAGCAGCTTAGGGGGCTGGGAGACCCAGTACTTC. It is translated as CASSLGGWETQYF.

The CDR3 sequence: CASSDPGRSNQPQHF. The CDR3 DNA follows: TGTGCCAGCAGTGACCCGGGGCGGAGCAATCAGCCCCAGCATTTT. The V and J genes are TRBV6-1 and TRBJ1-5; perhaps TRBD1 as D (5 bases). V was clipped by 3 bases and J by 1 base, with 10 bases between them. CDR1 is MNHNS, CDR2 SASEGT, per germline. The CDR3 spans 15 residues.

The chain has TRBV27 and TRBJ1-2, with D maybe TRBD1 (6 bases). Trimming pared 6 bases from V and 4 bases from J, leaving 18 bases between. Germline CDR1 is MNHEY and CDR2 is SMNVEV (reference sequence). The CDR3 covers 15 residues. Here the CDR3 DNA reads TGTGCCAGCAGCGGTTGGTTTCGGGGGCTCTATGGCTACACCTTC. Residues: CASSGWFRGLYGYTF.